The 15 T cell receptor beta chains given below trace back to one sample, sequenced in a study of T cells after somatic rescue of genetic block. Here immunoSEQ multiplex PCR was the method, and the copy in TCRdb shows in-frame clones only, minus some. The sample yields some 67,000 clones, 92% seen once. Sequences were obtained from peripheral blood mononuclear cells (PBMCs). These TCRs come from a man aged 35-49 years.

This chain connects TRBV4-1 to TRBJ2-7; TRBD2 might be the D (6 bases). The germline V gene encodes CDR1 MGHRA and CDR2 YSYEKL. The germline V and J ends were trimmed by 4 bases and 4 bases, with 14 bases remaining between them. CDR3 length: 14 amino acids. The CDR3 sequence: CASSPKPGRYEQYF. The DNA for the CDR3 is TGCGCCAGCAGCCCCAAACCCGGGAGATACGAGCAGTACTTC.

This chain connects TRBV7-8 to TRBJ2-7, with 9 bases matching TRBD1. The V gene's germline CDR1 is SGHVS and CDR2 FQNEAQ. With 0 bases clipped from V and 2 bases from J, the junction kept 2 bases outside the gene matches. The CDR3 contains 15 residues. CDR3 loop: CASSLAGQGPYEQYF. The CDR3 DNA reads as TGTGCCAGCAGCTTAGCGGGACAGGGTCCCTACGAGCAGTACTTC.

V usage is TRBV5-1 and J usage is TRBJ1-1, with D perhaps TRBD1 (6 bases). Germline assignment: CDR1 SGHRS and CDR2 YFSETQ. The CDR3 contains 14 residues. With 2 bases removed from V and 4 bases from J, the gap between germline ends came to 12 bases. The DNA of the CDR3 is TGCGCCAGCAGCTTCTCCGGGACAAGCACTGAAGCTTTCTTT. Its protein product is CASSFSGTSTEAFF.

V usage is TRBV5-5 and J usage is TRBJ1-1, with D maybe TRBD1 (6 bases). Germline assignment: CDR1 SGHKS and CDR2 YYEKEE (reference sequence). The CDR3 is made up of 15 amino acids. Trimming removed 5 bases at V and 0 bases at J, with 14 bases between. The CDR3 reads CASRQEGGLNTEAFF. The DNA of the CDR3 is TGTGCCAGCAGGCAAGAAGGGGGACTGAACACTGAAGCTTTCTTT.

The chain combines TRBV7-2 with TRBJ1-5, with no clear D. The CDR3 covers 13 residues. Germline V lookup: CDR1 SGHTA, CDR2 FQGNSA. V dropped 2 bases and J dropped 3 bases, with 5 bases sitting between them. The CDR3 region is CASSLPTNQPQHF. CDR3 sequence (DNA): TGTGCCAGCAGCTTACCCACCAATCAGCCCCAGCATTTT.

The chain employs TRBV2 and TRBJ1-5; the match to TRBD1 covers 10 bases. Per the germline V gene, CDR1 is SNHLY and CDR2 is FYNNEI. This CDR3 has 14 amino acids. The V and J ends lost 4 bases and 5 bases, in that order; junction bases with no gene match: 2. The CDR3 coding sequence is TGTGCCAGCAGTGGTGGACAGGGGGATCAGCCCCAGCATTTT. It specifies CASSGGQGDQPQHF. The variable domain in full, completed from reference TRBV2 and TRBJ1-5, reads EPEVTQTPSHQVTQMGQEVILRCVPISNHLYFYWYRQILGQKVEFLVSFYNNEISEKSEIFDDQFSVERPDGSNFTLKIRSTKLEDSAMYFCASSGGQGDQPQHFGDGTRLSIL.

The gene calls are TRBV10-2 and TRBJ1-1; D remains ambiguous. There are 13 residues in the CDR3. The germline V gene encodes CDR1 WSHSY and CDR2 SAAADI. V dropped 3 bases and J dropped 3 bases, with 8 bases sitting between them. Written as DNA, the CDR3 is TGCGCCAGCAGTGATACAGAATACACTGAAGCTTTCTTT. Translation: CASSDTEYTEAFF.

The chain combines TRBV7-9 with TRBJ1-1; D is ambiguous. The germline CDR1 and CDR2 sequences are SEHNR and FQNEAQ (reference sequence). This CDR3 spans 14 amino acids. Trimming removed 2 bases at V and 1 base at J, with 8 bases between. The CDR3 protein is CASSLFQTNTEAFF. CDR3 coding DNA: TGTGCCAGCAGCTTATTTCAGACGAACACTGAAGCTTTCTTT.

The gene calls are TRBV6-1 and TRBJ2-2; D might be TRBD1 or TRBD2, each matching 5 bases. This CDR3 is 15 amino acids long. With 4 bases removed from V and 3 bases from J, the gap between germline ends came to 12 bases. Germline values: CDR1 MNHNS, CDR2 SASEGT. The CDR3 nucleotides are TGTGCCAGCAGTGCTTGGCAGGGAGACACCGGGGAGCTGTTTTTT. Residues: CASSAWQGDTGELFF.

CDR3 region: CASSIGTSISHTEAFF. CDR3 nucleotides: TGTGCCAGTAGTATTGGAACAAGTATATCTCACACTGAAGCTTTCTTT. The rearrangement joins TRBV19 to TRBJ1-1; D is undetermined. From germline, CDR1 is LNHDA and CDR2 SQIVND (reference sequence). V dropped 3 bases and J dropped 3 bases, with 17 bases sitting between them. The CDR3 runs 16 residues.

This clone has only one observation. The J gene is TRBJ2-3, the V gene TRBV9; D call uncertain. The V gene lost 2 bases and the J gene lost 3 bases, with 7 bases spanning the gap. The CDR3 sequence is 13 residues long. Germline lookup yields CDR1 SGDLS and CDR2 YYNGEE. This CDR3 reads CASSVTGTDTQYF. The CDR3, as DNA: TGTGCCAGCAGCGTGACTGGGACAGATACGCAGTATTTT.

The table lists this clone with a few counts. The gene calls are TRBV6-4 and TRBJ2-7; 9 bases are a match to TRBD1. V trimming: 8 bases; J trimming: 2 bases; junction bases outside the gene matches: 10. The CDR3 is 15 amino acids. Germline V gene lookup returns CDR1 MRHNA and CDR2 SNTAGT. The CDR3 sequence is CASYQEQGAPYEQYF. The CDR3 DNA is TGTGCCAGCTACCAAGAACAGGGGGCCCCCTACGAGCAGTACTTC.

In its sample, this clone was seen a few times. The CDR3, as DNA: TGCGCCAGCAGTGCCGGGAGAAGGCAAGAGACCCAGTACTTC. Protein product: CASSAGRRQETQYF. The rearrangement links TRBV10-2 to TRBJ2-5; the D gene is possibly TRBD2 (6 bases). This CDR3 comprises 14 residues. The V end lost 4 bases, the J end lost 2 bases, and 11 bases lay between the germline ends. Germline CDR1 is WSHSY and CDR2 is SAAADI.

The rearrangement links TRBV12-5 to TRBJ2-3, with 11 bases identical to TRBD2. This CDR3 is built from 15 residues. J gave up 8 bases and V 6 bases, and 10 bases lay outside the gene matches. Per the germline V gene, CDR1 is LGHNT and CDR2 is FRNRAP. DNA for the CDR3: TGTGCTAGTGGCGCGATAGCGGGGGGGCTTCGTACGCAGTATTTT. Protein: CASGAIAGGLRTQYF.

This rearrangement joins TRBV28 to TRBJ2-1, with 11 bases aligning to TRBD2. The trim removed 4 bases at V and 2 bases at J, leaving 4 bases unmatched. From germline, CDR1 is MDHEN and CDR2 SYDVKM. The length of the CDR3 is 16 residues. The CDR3 here is CASSSLAGGPYNEQFF. The DNA of the CDR3 is TGTGCCAGCAGTTCCCTAGCGGGAGGACCCTACAATGAGCAGTTCTTC.